This entry describes one TCR beta chain. As yet, its antigen is unknown. This sample is part of a study of T cell responses to AZD1222 COVID-19 vaccine. Sequencing was performed with immunoSEQ multiplex PCR; in TCRdb, only in-frame clones are kept and a portion is missing. The data hold over 45,000 clones, with approximately 85% observed a single time. Looked up from germline, CDR1 is SGHTA and CDR2 is FQGNSA. Germline trimming cut 5 bases from V and 6 bases from J; bases unmatched to any gene: 1. The CDR3 contains 14 residues. Findings and limits, study-wide: Recipients of two AZD1222 doses showed rising Spike-specific TCR breadth and depth. The study found vaccine-associated CD4 TCRs spanning spike, dominant at 160-218 and 743-854. Repertoire sampling was restricted to post-peak T cell response timepoints. In a largely white British group with more females than males, clonal diversity was possibly underestimated.

Sequencing was performed on peripheral blood, taken on day 0 of MenACWY control vaccination. The clonotype was recovered from an adult in good health. This rearrangement joins TRBV7-2 to TRBJ2-1, with TRBD2 identical over 13 bases. DNA of the CDR3: TGTGCCAGCAGCCGGACTAGCGGGAGCAATGAGCAGTTCTTC. Translating it yields CASSRTSGSNEQFF.